The clone carrying this T cell receptor beta chain turned up a few times. Antigen: not known. The germline CDR1 and CDR2 sequences are GTSNPN and SVGIG (reference sequence). The CDR3 totals 14 residues. Between the trimmed V and J ends, which lost 3 bases and 7 bases, there was a span of 19 bases. Amplification used 60 Vbeta primers and 13 Jbeta primers. Clones were read by immunoSEQ multiplex PCR, and TCRdb kept only the in-frame ones, dropping some. The table has around 190,000 clones, roughly a tenth seen once. This sample was included in a study of cytomegalovirus exposure and HLA in healthy donors. Study-level findings and limits: A missense DCLRE1C variant was associated with V- and J-gene trimming of TCR beta chains in a later analysis, and an independent cohort replicated the association.

Source material: PBMCs. The genes are TRBV30 and TRBJ2-7; TRBD1 might be the D (6 bases). This receptor was obtained from a woman in her twenties or thirties in good health and CMV-seropositive. The CDR3 coding sequence is TGTGCCTGGAGCAAAGGGGGTTCCATGGATGAGCAGTACTTC. Its translation: CAWSKGGSMDEQYF. Combining the CDR3 with reference TRBV30 and TRBJ2-7 gives the whole variable domain SQTIHQWPATLVQPVGSPLSLECTVEGTSNPNLYWYRQAAGRGLQLLFYSVGIGQISSEVPQNLSASRPQDRQFILSSKKLLLSDSGFYLCAWSKGGSMDEQYFGPGTRLTVT.